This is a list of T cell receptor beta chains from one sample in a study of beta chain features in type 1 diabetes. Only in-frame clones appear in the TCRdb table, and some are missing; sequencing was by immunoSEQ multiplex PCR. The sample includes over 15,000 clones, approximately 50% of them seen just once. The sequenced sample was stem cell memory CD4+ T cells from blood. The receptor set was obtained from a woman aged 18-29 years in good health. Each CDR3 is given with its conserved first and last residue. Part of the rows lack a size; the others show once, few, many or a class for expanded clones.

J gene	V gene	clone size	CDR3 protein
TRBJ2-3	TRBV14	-	CASSRDRINTDTQYF
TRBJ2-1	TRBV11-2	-	CASSRLQLTGYNEQFF
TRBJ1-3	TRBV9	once	CASSPGISGNTIYF
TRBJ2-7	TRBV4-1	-	CASSPGTGFGEQYF
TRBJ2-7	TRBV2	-	CASRRDYYEQYF
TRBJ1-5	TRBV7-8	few	CASSSDRGQPQHF
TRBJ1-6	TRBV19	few	CASRSQGENSPLHF
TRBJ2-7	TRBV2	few	CASSLQGASDEQYF
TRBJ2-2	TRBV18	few	CASSPTLAGNTGELFF
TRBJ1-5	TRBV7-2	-	CASSSNRGQPQHF
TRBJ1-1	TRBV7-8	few	CASSSTPQGAKAFF
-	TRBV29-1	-	CSVEGLAGGVYEQYF
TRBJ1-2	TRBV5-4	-	CASSPNYRNLGGGYTF
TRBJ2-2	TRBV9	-	CASSGTANTGELFF
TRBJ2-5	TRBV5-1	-	CASSSRGEETQYF
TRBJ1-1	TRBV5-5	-	CASSWGDSPTEAFF
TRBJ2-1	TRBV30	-	CALRREGRGEQFF
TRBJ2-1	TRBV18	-	CASSPTPSGGYNEQFF
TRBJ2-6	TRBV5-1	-	CASSPYRGGADLSGANVLTF
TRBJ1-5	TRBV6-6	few	CASKDRGATQPQHF
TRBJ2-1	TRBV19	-	CASSIGIVQRGASSYNEQFF
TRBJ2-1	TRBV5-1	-	CASSPTSDSSYNEQFF
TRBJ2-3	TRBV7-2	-	CASSLAETSGVDTQYF
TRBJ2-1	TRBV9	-	CASSVSSGGSYNEQFF
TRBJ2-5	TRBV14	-	CASSQGGSQETQYF
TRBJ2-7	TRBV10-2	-	CASSESPARQARCEQYF
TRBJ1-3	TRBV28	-	CASRNNRGRSGNTIYF
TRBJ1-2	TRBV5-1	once	CASNEINAHSYGYTF